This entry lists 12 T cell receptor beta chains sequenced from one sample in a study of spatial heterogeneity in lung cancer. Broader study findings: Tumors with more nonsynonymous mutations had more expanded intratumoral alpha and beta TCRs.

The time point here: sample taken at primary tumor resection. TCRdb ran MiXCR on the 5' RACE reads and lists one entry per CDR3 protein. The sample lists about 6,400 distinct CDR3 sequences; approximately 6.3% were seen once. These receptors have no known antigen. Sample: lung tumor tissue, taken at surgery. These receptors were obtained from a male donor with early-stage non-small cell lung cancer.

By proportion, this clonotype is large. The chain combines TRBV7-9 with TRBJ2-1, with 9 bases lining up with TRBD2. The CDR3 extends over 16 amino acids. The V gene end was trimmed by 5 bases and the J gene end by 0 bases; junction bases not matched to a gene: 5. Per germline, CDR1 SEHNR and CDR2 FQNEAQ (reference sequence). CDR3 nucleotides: TGTGCCAGCAGCCAAAATAGCGGGAGCTCCTACAATGAGCAGTTCTTC. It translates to CASSQNSGSSYNEQFF.

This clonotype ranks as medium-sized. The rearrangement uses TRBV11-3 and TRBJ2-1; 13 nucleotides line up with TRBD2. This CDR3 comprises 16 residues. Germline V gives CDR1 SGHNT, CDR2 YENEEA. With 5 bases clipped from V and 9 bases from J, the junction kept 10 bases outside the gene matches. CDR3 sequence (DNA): TGTGCCAGCAGCCCTAGGACTAGCGGGAGATACGGTGAGCAGTTCTTC. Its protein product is CASSPRTSGRYGEQFF.

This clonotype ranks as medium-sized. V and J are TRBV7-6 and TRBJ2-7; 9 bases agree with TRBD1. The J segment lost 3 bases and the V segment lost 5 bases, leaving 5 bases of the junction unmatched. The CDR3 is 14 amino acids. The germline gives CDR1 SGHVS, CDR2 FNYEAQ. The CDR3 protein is CASSQRQGGYEQYF. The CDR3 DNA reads TGTGCCAGCAGCCAGAGACAGGGGGGCTACGAGCAGTACTTC. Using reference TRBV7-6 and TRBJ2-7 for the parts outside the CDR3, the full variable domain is GAGVSQSPRYKVTKRGQDVALRCDPISGHVSLYWYRQALGQGPEFLTYFNYEAQQDKSGLPNDRFSAERPEGSISTLTIQRTEQRDSAMYRCASSQRQGGYEQYFGPGTRLTVT.

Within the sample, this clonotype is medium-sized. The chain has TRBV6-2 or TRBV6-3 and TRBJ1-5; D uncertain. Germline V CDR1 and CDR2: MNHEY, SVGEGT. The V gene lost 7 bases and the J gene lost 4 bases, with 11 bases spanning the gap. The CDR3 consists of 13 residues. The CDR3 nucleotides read TGTGCCAGCACCCTGGTAGGGAATCAGCCCCAGCATTTT. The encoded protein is CASTLVGNQPQHF.

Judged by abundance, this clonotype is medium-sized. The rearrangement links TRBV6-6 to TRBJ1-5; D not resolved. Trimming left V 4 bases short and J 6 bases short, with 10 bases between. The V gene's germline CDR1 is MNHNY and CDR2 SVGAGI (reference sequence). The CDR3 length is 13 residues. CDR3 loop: CASSSRVGQPQHF. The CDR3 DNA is TGTGCCAGCAGTTCCCGGGTAGGTCAGCCCCAGCATTTT.

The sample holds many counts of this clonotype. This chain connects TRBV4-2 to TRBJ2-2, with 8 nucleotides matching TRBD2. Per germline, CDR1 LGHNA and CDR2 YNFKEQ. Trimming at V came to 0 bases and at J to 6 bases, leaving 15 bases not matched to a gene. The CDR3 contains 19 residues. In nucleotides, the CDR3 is TGTGCCAGCAGCCAAGATCTAAGAGCGGGGGTCTCGGGGCCCGGGGAGCTGTTTTTT. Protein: CASSQDLRAGVSGPGELFF.

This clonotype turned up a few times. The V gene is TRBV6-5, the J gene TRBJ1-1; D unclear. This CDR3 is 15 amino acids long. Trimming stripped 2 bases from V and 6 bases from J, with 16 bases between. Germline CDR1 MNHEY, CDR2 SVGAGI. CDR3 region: CASSYARASFAEAFF. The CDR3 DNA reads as TGTGCCAGCAGTTACGCGAGGGCGTCTTTCGCTGAAGCTTTCTTT.

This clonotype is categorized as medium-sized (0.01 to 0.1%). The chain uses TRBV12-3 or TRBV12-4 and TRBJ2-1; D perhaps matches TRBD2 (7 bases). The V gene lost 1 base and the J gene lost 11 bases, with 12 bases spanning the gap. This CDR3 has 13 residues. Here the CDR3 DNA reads TGTGCCAGCAGTTTAGGAGGGGGGACTAAGCAGTTCTTC. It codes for CASSLGGGTKQFF.

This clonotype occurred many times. Here the CDR3 reads CSVERQQGVYGYTF. In DNA, the CDR3 is TGCAGCGTTGAGCGGCAACAGGGGGTTTATGGCTACACCTTC. V gene TRBV29-1 combines with J gene TRBJ1-2; 8 bases match TRBD1. CDR1 is SQVTM and CDR2 is ANQGSEA in the germline V gene. This CDR3 has 14 residues. The V and J ends lost 3 bases and 5 bases, in that order; junction bases with no gene match: 8.

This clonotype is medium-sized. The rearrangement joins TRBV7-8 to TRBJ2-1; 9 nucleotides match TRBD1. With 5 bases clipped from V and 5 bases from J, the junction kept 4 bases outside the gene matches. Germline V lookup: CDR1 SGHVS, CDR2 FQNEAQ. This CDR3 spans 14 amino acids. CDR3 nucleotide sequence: TGTGCCAGCAGCCCGGGACAGGGTAACAATGAGCAGTTCTTC. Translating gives CASSPGQGNNEQFF. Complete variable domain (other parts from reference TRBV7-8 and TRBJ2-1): GAGVSQSPRYKVAKRGQDVALRCDPISGHVSLFWYQQALGQGPEFLTYFQNEAQLDKSGLPSDRFFAERPEGSVSTLKIQRTQQEDSAVYLCASSPGQGNNEQFFGPGTRLTVL.

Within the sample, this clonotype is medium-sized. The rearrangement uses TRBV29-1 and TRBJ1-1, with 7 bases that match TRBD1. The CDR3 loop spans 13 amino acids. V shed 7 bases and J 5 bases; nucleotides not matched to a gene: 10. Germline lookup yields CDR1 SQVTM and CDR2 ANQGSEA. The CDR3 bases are TGCAGCGGATTAGGGGGCGGAAATACTGAAGCTTTCTTT. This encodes CSGLGGGNTEAFF.

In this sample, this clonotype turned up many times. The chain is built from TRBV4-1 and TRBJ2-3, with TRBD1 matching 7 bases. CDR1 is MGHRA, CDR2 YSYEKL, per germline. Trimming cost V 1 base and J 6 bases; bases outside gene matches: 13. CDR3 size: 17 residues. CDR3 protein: CASSQGRARGRSDTQYF. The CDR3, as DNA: TGCGCCAGCAGCCAAGGGCGAGCGAGGGGGCGATCGGATACGCAGTATTTT.